A single sample gave rise to the 17 T cell receptor beta chains below, sequenced in a study of cytotoxic CD8 clonotypes in ibrutinib-treated CLL. Sequencing was performed with immunoSEQ multiplex PCR; in TCRdb, only in-frame clones are kept and a portion is missing. The sample lists some 290,000 clones, roughly 80% occurring once. The material sequenced was PBMCs, taken before ibrutinib treatment. These receptors all come from a human donor with chronic lymphocytic leukemia.

CDR3 sequence (DNA): TGTGCCAGCAGCCGAGAATATACAGGTGGATCCTACGAGCAGTACTTC. Protein: CASSREYTGGSYEQYF. This chain connects TRBV4-2 to TRBJ2-7, with a tentative D call TRBD1 (5 bases). The CDR3 has 16 amino acids. V dropped 4 bases and J dropped 1 base, with 17 bases sitting between them. Germline V gene sequence: CDR1 LGHNA, CDR2 YNFKEQ.

V is TRBV4-3 and J is TRBJ2-3; D could derive from TRBD1 or TRBD2 (5 bases each). The V and J ends lost 3 bases and 0 bases respectively, with 7 bases between them. Germline CDR1 LGHNA, CDR2 YSLEER. The CDR3 is 14 amino acids. This chain's CDR3 is CASSQGPSTDTQYF. CDR3 DNA: TGCGCCAGCAGCCAGGGACCGAGCACAGATACGCAGTATTTT.

The chain has TRBV10-3 and TRBJ2-3, with 8 bases identical to TRBD1. The ends lost 9 bases at V and 4 bases at J; junction bases unmatched: 12. This CDR3 has 15 residues. Per germline, CDR1 ENHRY and CDR2 SYGVKD. The CDR3: CAIMQTGEHSDTQYF. In nucleotides, the CDR3 is TGTGCCATTATGCAGACAGGGGAACATTCAGATACGCAGTATTTT.

This clone occurred a few times. This sequence joins TRBV7-2 and TRBJ2-7, with 9 nucleotides matching TRBD1. The J segment lost 3 bases and the V segment lost 5 bases, leaving 11 bases of the junction unmatched. Germline-derived CDR1 and CDR2 are SGHTA and FQGNSA. CDR3 length: 16 residues. In nucleotides, the CDR3 is TGTGCCAGCAGCGTCTCCTCCGGGACAGGGCTCTACGAGCAGTACTTC. This gives the protein CASSVSSGTGLYEQYF.

This clone came up a few times. The chain has TRBV5-6 and TRBJ1-4, with D possibly matching TRBD1 (6 bases). Germline V gene sequence: CDR1 SGHDT, CDR2 YYEEEE. The CDR3 spans 13 residues. V was clipped by 4 bases and J by 10 bases, with 14 bases between them. The CDR3 protein is CASSVTGFGKLFF. CDR3 DNA sequence: TGTGCCAGCAGCGTCACAGGGTTTGGAAAACTGTTTTTT.

This clone was seen a few times. This chain joins TRBV7-2 and TRBJ2-2; possibly TRBD1 or TRBD2 for D (5 bases each). With 1 base removed from V and 3 bases from J, the gap between germline ends came to 9 bases. This CDR3 is 15 amino acids long. Germline V gene lookup returns CDR1 SGHTA and CDR2 FQGNSA. CDR3 in amino acids: CASSLVGTDTGELFF. The CDR3 DNA sequence: TGTGCCAGCAGCTTAGTGGGGACGGACACCGGGGAGCTGTTTTTT.

The CDR3 loop is CASSSGFSGTDTQYF. The CDR3 nucleotides read TGTGCCAGCAGCTCGGGCTTTTCCGGCACAGATACGCAGTATTTT. The rearrangement links TRBV7-9 to TRBJ2-3; D is undetermined. Trimming pared 4 bases from V and 1 base from J, leaving 12 bases between. This CDR3 comprises 15 residues. From germline, CDR1 is SEHNR and CDR2 FQNEAQ (reference sequence).

This rearrangement joins TRBV29-1 to TRBJ1-1, with TRBD1 identical over 7 bases. CDR1 is SQVTM and CDR2 is ANQGSEA in the germline V gene. With V trimmed by 6 bases and J by 3 bases, 4 bases remained unmatched. The CDR3 is made up of 12 amino acids. The CDR3 sequence is CSVFTGDTEAFF. As DNA, the CDR3 is TGCAGCGTCTTTACAGGGGACACTGAAGCTTTCTTT.

The chain is built from TRBV4-3 and TRBJ2-3, with 8 positions matching TRBD2. V lost 4 bases to trimming and J lost 6 bases; unmatched junction nucleotides: 21. The CDR3 covers 19 residues. Per the germline V gene, CDR1 is LGHNA and CDR2 is YSLEER. The CDR3 DNA sequence: TGCGCCAGCAGCCCCGGGGCGACAGCACTAGCGGAGGGCAAGGATACGCAGTATTTT. It specifies CASSPGATALAEGKDTQYF.

This clone has just one count. This rearrangement joins TRBV7-2 to TRBJ2-5; 7 bases align to TRBD2. There are 15 residues in the CDR3. Trimming took 8 bases from V and 2 from J; bases not matched to a gene: 11. The germline V gene encodes CDR1 SGHTA and CDR2 FQGNSA. CDR3 coding DNA: TGTGCCAGCTCCAGAGCCCTAGCGGCACAAGAGACCCAGTACTTC. It yields the protein CASSRALAAQETQYF.

This clone was picked up one time. The chain employs TRBV30 and TRBJ2-3; D is ambiguous. Germline-derived CDR1 and CDR2 are GTSNPN and SVGIG (reference sequence). Trimming removed 4 bases at V and 6 bases at J, with 5 bases between. The CDR3 is 10 amino acids. The CDR3 is CAWKWDTQYF. As DNA, the CDR3 is TGTGCCTGGAAATGGGATACGCAGTATTTT.

The chain uses TRBV10-3 and TRBJ1-1; perhaps TRBD1 as D (6 bases). The CDR3 spans 13 residues. V gave up 5 bases and J gave up 3 bases, with 10 bases separating them. Germline V gene sequence: CDR1 ENHRY, CDR2 SYGVKD. For the CDR3, the DNA is TGTGCCATCAGTAGCAGGGGAGACACTGAAGCTTTCTTT. Translation: CAISSRGDTEAFF.

The V gene is TRBV27, the J gene TRBJ2-7, with 9 bases that match TRBD1. From germline, CDR1 is MNHEY and CDR2 SMNVEV (reference sequence). V shed 0 bases, J shed 5 bases, and the junction held 8 bases outside the gene matches. This CDR3 has 16 amino acids. The CDR3 coding sequence is TGTGCCAGCAGTTTATCGGGGACAGGGAGGAAGAACGAGCAGTACTTC. Its protein product is CASSLSGTGRKNEQYF.

The chain joins TRBV10-3 to TRBJ2-5; D possibly corresponds to TRBD1 (6 bases). V was clipped by 7 bases and J by 4 bases, with 13 bases between them. This CDR3 is built from 13 residues. CDR1 and CDR2 (germline): ENHRY, SYGVKD. CDR3 amino acids: CAITPGERETQYF. Here the CDR3 DNA reads TGTGCCATCACCCCAGGGGAGCGAGAGACCCAGTACTTC.

The CDR3 sequence is CAWRPSGNTIYF. DNA for the CDR3: TGTGCCTGGAGACCCTCTGGAAACACCATATATTTT. The chain has TRBV30 and TRBJ1-3; D is unresolved. Trimming took off 3 bases at V and 0 bases at J, with 3 bases between the two ends. Germline lookup yields CDR1 GTSNPN and CDR2 SVGIG (reference sequence). The CDR3 runs to 12 residues.

With regard to this clone: The germline gene is not matched at one end of the junction; a read error may be the cause. This sequence joins TRBV15 and TRBJ1-2; D ambiguous. In germline, CDR1 is LNHNV, CDR2 YYDKDF (reference sequence). CDR3 size: 15 residues. CDR3 coding DNA: TGTGCCACCAGCAGAGTTTCCACAGCCAACTACGGCTACACCTTC. Translated, it gives CATSRVSTANYGYTF. The full variable domain, rest sourced from reference TRBV15 and TRBJ1-2, is DAMVIQNPRYQVTQFGKPVTLSCSQTLNHNVMYWYQQKSSQAPKLLFHYYDKDFNNEADTPDNFQSRRPNTSFCFLDIRSPGLGDTAMYLCATSRVSTANYGYTFGSGTRLTVV.

V usage is TRBV5-4 and J usage is TRBJ2-3, with 7 nucleotides matching TRBD1. Trimming at V came to 4 bases and at J to 7 bases, leaving 6 bases not matched to a gene. This CDR3 spans 13 amino acids. The germline CDR1 and CDR2 sequences are SGHNT and YYREEE (reference sequence). CDR3 residues: CASSPPQGNTQYF. CDR3 nucleotides: TGTGCCAGCAGCCCCCCACAGGGGAATACGCAGTATTTT. Variable domain in full (rest from reference TRBV5-4 and TRBJ2-3): ETGVTQSPTHLIKTRGQQVTLRCSSQSGHNTVSWYQQALGQGPQFIFQYYREEENGRGNFPPRFSGLQFPNYSSELNVNALELDDSALYLCASSPPQGNTQYFGPGTRLTVL.